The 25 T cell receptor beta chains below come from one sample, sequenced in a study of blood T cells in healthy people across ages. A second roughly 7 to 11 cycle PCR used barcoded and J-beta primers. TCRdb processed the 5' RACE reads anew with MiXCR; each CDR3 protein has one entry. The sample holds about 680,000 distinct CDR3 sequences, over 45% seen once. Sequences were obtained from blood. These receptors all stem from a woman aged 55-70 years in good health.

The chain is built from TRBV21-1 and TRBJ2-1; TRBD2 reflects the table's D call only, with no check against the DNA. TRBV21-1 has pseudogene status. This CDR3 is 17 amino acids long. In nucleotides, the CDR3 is TGTGCCAGCAGCAAGGTCGTGGGAGGGCCGGTTCAGGAGACCCAGTTCTTC. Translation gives CASSKVVGGPVQETQFF.

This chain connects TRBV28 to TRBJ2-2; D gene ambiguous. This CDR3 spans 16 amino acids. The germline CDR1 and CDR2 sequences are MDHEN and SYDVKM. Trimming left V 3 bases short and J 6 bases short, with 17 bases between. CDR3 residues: CASSFPGPINAGELFF. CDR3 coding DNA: TGTGCCAGCAGTTTCCCCGGACCGATTAACGCCGGGGAGCTGTTTTTT. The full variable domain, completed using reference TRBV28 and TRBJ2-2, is DVKVTQSSRYLVKRTGEKVFLECVQDMDHENMFWYRQDPGLGLRLIYFSYDVKMKEKGDIPEGYSVSREKKERFSLILESASTNQTSMYLCASSFPGPINAGELFFGEGSRLTVL.

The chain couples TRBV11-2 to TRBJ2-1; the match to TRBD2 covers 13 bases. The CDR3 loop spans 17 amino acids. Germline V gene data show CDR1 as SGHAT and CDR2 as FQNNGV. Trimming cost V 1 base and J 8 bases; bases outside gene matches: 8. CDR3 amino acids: CASSLVRTSGSVDEQFF. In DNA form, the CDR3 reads TGTGCCAGCAGCTTAGTGCGGACTAGCGGGAGTGTTGATGAGCAGTTCTTC.

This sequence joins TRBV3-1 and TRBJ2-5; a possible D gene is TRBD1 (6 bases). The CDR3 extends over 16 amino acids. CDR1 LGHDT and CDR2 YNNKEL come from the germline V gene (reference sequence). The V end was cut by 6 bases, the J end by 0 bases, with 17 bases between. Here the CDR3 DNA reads TGTGCCAGCAGACAGGGCCTACTGACGTACCAAGAGACCCAGTACTTC. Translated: CASRQGLLTYQETQYF.

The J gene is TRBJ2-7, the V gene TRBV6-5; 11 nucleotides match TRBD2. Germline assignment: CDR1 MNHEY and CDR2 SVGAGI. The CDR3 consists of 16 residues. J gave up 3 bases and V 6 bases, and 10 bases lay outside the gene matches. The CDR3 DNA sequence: TGTGCCAGCAGACCACTCGGGACTAGCGGAATCTACGAGCAGTACTTC. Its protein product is CASRPLGTSGIYEQYF.

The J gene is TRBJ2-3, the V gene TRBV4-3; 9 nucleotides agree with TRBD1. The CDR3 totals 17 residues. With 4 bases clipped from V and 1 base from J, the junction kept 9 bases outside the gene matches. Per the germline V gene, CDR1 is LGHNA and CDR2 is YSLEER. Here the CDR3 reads CASSPTYRGQGTDTQYF. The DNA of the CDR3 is TGCGCCAGCAGCCCTACCTACAGGGGGCAAGGCACAGATACGCAGTATTTT.

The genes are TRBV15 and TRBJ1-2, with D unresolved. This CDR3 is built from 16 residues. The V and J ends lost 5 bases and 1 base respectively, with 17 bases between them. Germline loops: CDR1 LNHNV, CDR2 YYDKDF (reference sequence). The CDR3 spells CATSSQRGSSNYGYTF. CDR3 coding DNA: TGTGCCACCAGCTCGCAACGCGGTTCCAGTAACTATGGCTACACCTTC. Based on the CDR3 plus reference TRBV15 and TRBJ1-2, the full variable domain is DAMVIQNPRYQVTQFGKPVTLSCSQTLNHNVMYWYQQKSSQAPKLLFHYYDKDFNNEADTPDNFQSRRPNTSFCFLDIRSPGLGDTAMYLCATSSQRGSSNYGYTFGSGTRLTVV.

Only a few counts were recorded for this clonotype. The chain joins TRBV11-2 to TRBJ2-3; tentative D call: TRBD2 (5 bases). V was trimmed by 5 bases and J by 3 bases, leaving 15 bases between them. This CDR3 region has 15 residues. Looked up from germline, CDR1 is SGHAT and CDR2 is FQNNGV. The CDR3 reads CASSRNRGGTDTQYF. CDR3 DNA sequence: TGTGCCAGCAGCAGGAATAGAGGCGGGACAGATACGCAGTATTTT.

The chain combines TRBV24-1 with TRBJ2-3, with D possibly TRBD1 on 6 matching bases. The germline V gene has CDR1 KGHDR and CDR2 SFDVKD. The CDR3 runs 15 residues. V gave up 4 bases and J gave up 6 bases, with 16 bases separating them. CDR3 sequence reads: CATSDAGDLLDTQYF. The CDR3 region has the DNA TGTGCCACCAGTGACGCAGGGGACCTCCTTGATACGCAGTATTTT.

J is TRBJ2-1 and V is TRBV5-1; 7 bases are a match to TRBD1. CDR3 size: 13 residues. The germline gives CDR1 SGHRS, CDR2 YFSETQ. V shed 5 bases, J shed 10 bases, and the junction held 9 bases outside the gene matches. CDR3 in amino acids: CASSPGGTYEQFF. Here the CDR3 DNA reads TGCGCCAGCAGTCCAGGGGGTACCTACGAGCAGTTCTTC.

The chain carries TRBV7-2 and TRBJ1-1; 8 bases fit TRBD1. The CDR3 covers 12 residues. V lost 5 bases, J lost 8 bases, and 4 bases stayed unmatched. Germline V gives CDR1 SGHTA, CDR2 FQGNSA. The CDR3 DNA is TGTGCCAGCAGCGCCGGACAGGGCGAAGCTTTCTTT. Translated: CASSAGQGEAFF.

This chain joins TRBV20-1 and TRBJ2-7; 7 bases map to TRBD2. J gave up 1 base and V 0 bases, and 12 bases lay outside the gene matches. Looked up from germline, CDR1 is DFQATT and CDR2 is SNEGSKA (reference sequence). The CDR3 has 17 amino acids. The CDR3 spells CSARDPGTGGGSYEQYF. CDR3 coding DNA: TGCAGTGCTAGAGATCCCGGGACGGGAGGAGGATCCTACGAGCAGTACTTC.

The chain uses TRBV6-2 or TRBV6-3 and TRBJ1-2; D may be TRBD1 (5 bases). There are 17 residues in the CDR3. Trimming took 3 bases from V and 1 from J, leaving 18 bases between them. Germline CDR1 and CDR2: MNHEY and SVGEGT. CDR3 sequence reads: CASSYDPTDPFNYGYTF. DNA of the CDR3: TGTGCCAGCAGTTATGATCCGACAGACCCATTTAACTATGGCTACACCTTC.

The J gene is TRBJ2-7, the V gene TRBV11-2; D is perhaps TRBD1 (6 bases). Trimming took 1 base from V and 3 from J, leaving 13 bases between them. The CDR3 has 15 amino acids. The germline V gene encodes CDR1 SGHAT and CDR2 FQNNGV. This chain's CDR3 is CASSLVPQGHYEQYF. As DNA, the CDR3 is TGTGCCAGCAGCTTAGTACCACAGGGACACTACGAGCAGTACTTC.

The CDR3 spells CASSPGGPGLAGDQFF. The DNA of the CDR3 is TGTGCCAGCAGCCCCGGAGGACCGGGACTAGCGGGAGATCAGTTCTTC. This rearrangement joins TRBV11-3 to TRBJ2-1; the match to TRBD2 covers 14 bases. Looked up from germline, CDR1 is SGHNT and CDR2 is YENEEA. Germline trimming cut 5 bases from V and 13 bases from J; bases unmatched to any gene: 13. The CDR3 sequence is 16 residues long.

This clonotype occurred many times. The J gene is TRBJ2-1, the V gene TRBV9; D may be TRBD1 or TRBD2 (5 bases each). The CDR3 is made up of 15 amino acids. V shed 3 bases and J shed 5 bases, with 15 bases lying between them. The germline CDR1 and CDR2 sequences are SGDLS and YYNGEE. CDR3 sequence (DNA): TGTGCCAGCAGCGCCCTGCCCAGAGGGGACAATGAGCAGTTCTTC. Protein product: CASSALPRGDNEQFF.

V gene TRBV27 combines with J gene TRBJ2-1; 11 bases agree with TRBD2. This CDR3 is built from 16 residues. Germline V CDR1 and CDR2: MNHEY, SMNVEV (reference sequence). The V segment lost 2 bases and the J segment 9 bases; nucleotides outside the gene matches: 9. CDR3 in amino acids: CASSLPILAGVGEQFF. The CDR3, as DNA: TGTGCCAGCAGTTTACCAATACTAGCGGGAGTGGGTGAGCAGTTCTTC.

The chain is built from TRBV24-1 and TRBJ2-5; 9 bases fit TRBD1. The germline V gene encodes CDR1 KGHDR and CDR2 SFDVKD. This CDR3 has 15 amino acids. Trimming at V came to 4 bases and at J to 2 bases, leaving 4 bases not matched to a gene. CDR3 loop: CATSDHGTGQETQYF. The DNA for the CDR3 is TGTGCCACCAGTGACCATGGGACAGGGCAAGAGACCCAGTACTTC.

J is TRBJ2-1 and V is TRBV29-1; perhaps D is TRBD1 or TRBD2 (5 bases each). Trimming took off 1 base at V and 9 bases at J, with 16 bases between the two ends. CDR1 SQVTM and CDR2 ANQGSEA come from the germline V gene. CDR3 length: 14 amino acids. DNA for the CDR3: TGCAGCGTTGAAGCGCCGGGGACCTTGAGTGAGCAGTTCTTC. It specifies CSVEAPGTLSEQFF.

The CDR3 protein is CASSLSYRGNYGYTF. CDR3 in DNA: TGTGCCAGCAGTTTATCCTACAGGGGAAACTATGGCTACACCTTC. The chain couples TRBV28 to TRBJ1-2; 7 nucleotides line up with TRBD1. Per the germline V gene, CDR1 is MDHEN and CDR2 is SYDVKM. The junction had 4 bases not matched to a gene; V was cut back by 1 base and J by 2 bases. The length of the CDR3 is 15 residues.

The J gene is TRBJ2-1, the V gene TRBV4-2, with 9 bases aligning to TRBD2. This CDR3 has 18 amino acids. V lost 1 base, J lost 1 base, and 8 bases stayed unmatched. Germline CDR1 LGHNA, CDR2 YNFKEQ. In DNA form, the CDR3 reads TGTGCCAGCAGCCAAGGGGAAGCGGGAGGCCTATCCTACAATGAGCAGTTCTTC. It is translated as CASSQGEAGGLSYNEQFF.

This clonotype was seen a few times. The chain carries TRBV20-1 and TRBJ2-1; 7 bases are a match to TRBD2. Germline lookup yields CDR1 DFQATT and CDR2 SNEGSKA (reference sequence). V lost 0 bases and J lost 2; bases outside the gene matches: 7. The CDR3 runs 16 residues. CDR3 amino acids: CSARDRVAGAYNEQFF. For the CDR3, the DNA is TGCAGTGCTAGAGATCGGGTCGCGGGGGCCTACAATGAGCAGTTCTTC.

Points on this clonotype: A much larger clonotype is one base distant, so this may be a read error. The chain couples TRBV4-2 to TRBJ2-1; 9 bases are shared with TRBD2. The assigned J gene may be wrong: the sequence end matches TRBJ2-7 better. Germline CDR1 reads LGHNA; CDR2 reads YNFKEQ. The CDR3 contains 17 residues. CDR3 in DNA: TGTGCCAGCAGCCTCGGGACTAGCCAAGACTCCTACAATGAGCAGTACTTC. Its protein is CASSLGTSQDSYNEQYF.

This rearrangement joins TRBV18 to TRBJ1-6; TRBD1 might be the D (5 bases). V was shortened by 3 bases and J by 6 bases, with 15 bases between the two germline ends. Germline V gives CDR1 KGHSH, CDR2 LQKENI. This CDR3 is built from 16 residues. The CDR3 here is CASSPPGVFRNSPLHF. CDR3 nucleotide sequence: TGTGCCAGCTCACCTCCGGGGGTATTCCGTAATTCACCCCTCCACTTT.

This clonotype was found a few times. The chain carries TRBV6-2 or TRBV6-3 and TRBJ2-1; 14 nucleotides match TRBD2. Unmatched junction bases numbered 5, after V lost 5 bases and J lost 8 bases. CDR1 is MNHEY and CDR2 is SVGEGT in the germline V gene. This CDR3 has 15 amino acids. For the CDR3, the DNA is TGTGCCAGCAGTCGTCCGGGACTAGCGGGAGATGAGCAGTTCTTC. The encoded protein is CASSRPGLAGDEQFF.